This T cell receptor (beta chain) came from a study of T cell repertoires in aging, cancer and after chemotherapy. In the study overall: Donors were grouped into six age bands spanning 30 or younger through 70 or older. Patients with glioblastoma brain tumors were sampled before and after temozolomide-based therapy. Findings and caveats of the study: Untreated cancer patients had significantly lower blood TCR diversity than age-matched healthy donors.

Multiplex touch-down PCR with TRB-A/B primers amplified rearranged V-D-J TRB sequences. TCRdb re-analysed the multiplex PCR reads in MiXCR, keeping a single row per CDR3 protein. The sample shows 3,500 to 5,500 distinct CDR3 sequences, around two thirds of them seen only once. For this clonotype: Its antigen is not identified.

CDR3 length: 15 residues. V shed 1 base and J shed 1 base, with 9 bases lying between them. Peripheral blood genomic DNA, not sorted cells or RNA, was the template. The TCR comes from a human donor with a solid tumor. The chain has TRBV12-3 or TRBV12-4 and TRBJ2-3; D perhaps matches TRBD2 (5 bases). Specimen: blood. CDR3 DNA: TGTGCCAGCAGTTTAGGACTAAGAGGCACAGATACGCAGTATTTT. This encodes CASSLGLRGTDTQYF.